What follows are 22 T cell receptor beta chains derived from one specimen sequenced in a study of blood T cell repertoires in COVID-19. This table comes from immunoSEQ multiplex PCR, and its TCRdb copy is limited to in-frame clones, with some not included. The data hold 90,000 or so clones, with approximately 80% observed a single time. Sequencing input: peripheral blood. Source of these receptors: a man between 60 and 75 years old with acute or convalescent COVID-19.

This rearrangement joins TRBV3-1 (or the pseudogene TRBV3-2) to TRBJ2-5; D possibly corresponds to TRBD2 (5 bases). With 0 bases removed from V and 5 bases from J, the gap between germline ends came to 7 bases. Germline-derived CDR1 and CDR2 are LGHDT and YNNKEL (reference sequence). This CDR3 has 13 amino acids. CDR3 DNA sequence: TGTGCCAGCAGCCAAGATGAGCGGGAGACCCAGTACTTC. Protein product: CASSQDERETQYF.

This clone appeared a few times. The chain has TRBV7-2 and TRBJ1-3; the match to TRBD1 covers 9 bases. Germline V gene lookup returns CDR1 SGHTA and CDR2 FQGNSA. The ends lost 4 bases at V and 0 bases at J; junction bases unmatched: 4. The CDR3 contains 16 residues. In DNA form, the CDR3 reads TGTGCCAGCAGCTACGGACAGGGGTCCTCTGGAAACACCATATATTTT. Protein: CASSYGQGSSGNTIYF.

The chain carries TRBV21-1 and TRBJ2-7; the table names TRBD1, a call not compared with the DNA. TRBV21-1 is noted as a pseudogene. The CDR3 has 17 amino acids. The CDR3 reads CASSTTGILINSYEQYV. CDR3 nucleotides: TGTGCCAGCAGCACGACAGGGATCCTTATTAACTCCTACGAGCAGTACGTC.

The rearrangement joins TRBV10-3 to TRBJ1-1; D perhaps matches TRBD1 (6 bases). V lost 4 bases, J lost 5 bases, and 11 bases lay in between. This CDR3 is built from 13 residues. Looked up from germline, CDR1 is ENHRY and CDR2 is SYGVKD. The CDR3 DNA sequence: TGTGCCATCAGTGCGGCAGGGGTGACTGAAGCTTTCTTT. Encoded protein: CAISAAGVTEAFF.

The rearrangement links TRBV7-9 to TRBJ2-5, with 14 bases aligning to TRBD2. CDR3 length equals 17 residues. Germline CDR1 SEHNR, CDR2 FQNEAQ (reference sequence). The trim removed 1 base at V and 6 bases at J, leaving 7 bases unmatched. DNA of the CDR3: TGTGCCAGCAGCTTAGGCAAGACTAGCGGGGGGGTCAAGACCCAGTACTTC. It codes for CASSLGKTSGGVKTQYF.

The chain joins TRBV4-2 to TRBJ1-2, with a weak D call TRBD1 (5 bases). The V and J ends lost 0 bases and 1 base respectively, with 9 bases between them. The CDR3 has 15 residues. CDR1 is LGHNA, CDR2 YNFKEQ, per germline. DNA for the CDR3: TGTGCCAGCAGCCAAGATCTGACAGTTAACTATGGCTACACCTTC. This encodes CASSQDLTVNYGYTF.

This chain connects TRBV4-2 to TRBJ2-7, with 7 bases lining up with TRBD1. CDR3 length: 13 amino acids. J gave up 6 bases and V 4 bases, and 6 bases lay outside the gene matches. The germline CDR1 and CDR2 sequences are LGHNA and YNFKEQ. The CDR3 spells CASSRKTGPEQYV. CDR3 bases: TGTGCCAGCAGCCGAAAGACAGGGCCCGAGCAGTACGTC.

This clone came up once. CDR3 amino acids: CASSRGLGAYEQYV. DNA for the CDR3: TGCGCCAGCAGCAGGGGACTAGGGGCCTACGAGCAGTACGTC. The chain carries TRBV5-1 and TRBJ2-7; 8 nucleotides match TRBD2. Germline V CDR1 and CDR2: SGHRS, YFSETQ. The CDR3 spans 14 residues. Trimming at V came to 4 bases and at J to 2 bases, leaving 5 bases not matched to a gene.

This rearrangement joins TRBV7-9 to TRBJ1-2, with 9 bases matching TRBD1. Germline trimming cut 3 bases from V and 8 bases from J; bases unmatched to any gene: 16. From germline, CDR1 is SEHNR and CDR2 FQNEAQ (reference sequence). The CDR3 totals 17 residues. The CDR3 loop is CASSLLYGTGLREGYTF. CDR3 in DNA: TGTGCCAGCAGCTTGCTTTACGGGACAGGGTTACGTGAAGGCTACACCTTC.

The V call is TRBV6-5, the J call TRBJ1-1, with a possible D match to TRBD1 (5 bases). Trimming left V 8 bases short and J 10 bases short, with 11 bases between. Germline assignment: CDR1 MNHEY and CDR2 SVGAGI. CDR3 length: 10 amino acids. CDR3 sequence reads: CASWGGVAFF. The CDR3 nucleotides are TGTGCCAGCTGGGGGGGGGTAGCTTTCTTT.

V usage is TRBV9 and J usage is TRBJ1-2; possible D gene TRBD1, 5 bases. The CDR3 runs to 14 residues. The V end lost 0 bases, the J end lost 7 bases, and 13 bases lay between the germline ends. The V gene's germline CDR1 is SGDLS and CDR2 YYNGEE. In nucleotides, the CDR3 is TGTGCCAGCAGCGTAGACGGGGGGAGGGGTGGCTACACCTTC. This gives the protein CASSVDGGRGGYTF.

The chain links TRBV21-1 to TRBJ1-6; TRBD1 was called by the table and not checked on the DNA. TRBV21-1 represents a pseudogene. The CDR3 has 18 residues. CDR3 region: CASSKVSAGGDYNSPLHF. The CDR3 DNA reads TGTGCCAGCAGCAAAGTATCTGCAGGGGGCGATTATAATTCACCCCTCCACTTT.

V is TRBV2 and J is TRBJ2-4, with a weak D call TRBD2 (5 bases). Trimming stripped 6 bases from V and 9 bases from J, with 15 bases between. Germline assignment: CDR1 SNHLY and CDR2 FYNNEI. CDR3 size: 13 residues. Here the CDR3 DNA reads TGTGCCAGCAGCTCACTGGGAGATAGCATTCAGTACTTC. Amino acid sequence: CASSSLGDSIQYF.

The chain recombines TRBV7-2 with TRBJ1-6; a weak D match, TRBD1 (6 bases). Germline lookup yields CDR1 SGHTA and CDR2 FQGNSA. The CDR3 sequence is 16 residues long. The germline V and J ends were trimmed by 1 base and 1 base, with 8 bases remaining between them. The CDR3 DNA follows: TGTGCCAGCAGCTTAGGAGGGGGATCCTATAATTCACCCCTCCACTTT. Translation: CASSLGGGSYNSPLHF.

This rearrangement joins TRBV5-5 to TRBJ1-3; perhaps TRBD1 as D (6 bases). The CDR3 runs to 15 residues. Germline V gives CDR1 SGHKS, CDR2 YYEKEE (reference sequence). Between the trimmed V and J ends, which lost 3 bases and 1 base, there was a span of 11 bases. In nucleotides, the CDR3 is TGTGCCAGCAGCTGGACAGTATTTTCTGGAAACACCATATATTTT. Residues: CASSWTVFSGNTIYF.

Here the CDR3 DNA reads TGTGCCAGCAGCAAAGTTGGGACAGGGGGGAACTATGGCTACACCTTC. Amino acid sequence: CASSKVGTGGNYGYTF. This chain uses TRBV21-1 with TRBJ1-2; the table's D call, TRBD1, was not checked against the DNA. TRBV21-1 is labeled a pseudogene. This CDR3 spans 16 amino acids.

The chain carries TRBV19 and TRBJ1-6, with a tentative D call TRBD1 (6 bases). This CDR3 comprises 16 residues. V lost 4 bases and J 0 bases, leaving 10 bases between the germline ends. Per germline, CDR1 LNHDA and CDR2 SQIVND (reference sequence). The CDR3: CASSTDRSSYNSPLHF. The DNA of the CDR3 is TGTGCCAGTAGTACTGACAGGAGCTCCTATAATTCACCCCTCCACTTT.

The V gene is TRBV6-5, the J gene TRBJ1-2; 9 positions match TRBD1. Germline CDR1 and CDR2: MNHEY and SVGAGI. J lost 3 bases, V lost 5 bases, and 7 bases had no gene match. This CDR3 comprises 15 residues. CDR3 sequence (DNA): TGTGCCAGCAGTCCTACTTGGACAGGGGACTATGGCTACACCTTC. Translating gives CASSPTWTGDYGYTF.

This clone appeared a single time. A read error may account for a junction end that differs from germline. The sample carries other DNA sequences with the same CDR3. This sequence joins TRBV29-1 and TRBJ2-5, with 8 bases lining up with TRBD1. This CDR3 is 14 amino acids long. CDR1 is SQVTM, CDR2 ANQGSEA, per germline. This CDR3 reads CSVANRGRQETQYF. The CDR3 bases are TGCAGCGTTGCAAACAGGGGGAGACAAGAGACTCAGTACTTC.

V usage is TRBV9 and J usage is TRBJ1-5; 7 bases agree with TRBD1. The CDR3 loop spans 16 amino acids. Germline-derived CDR1 and CDR2 are SGDLS and YYNGEE. The junction had 12 bases not matched to a gene; V was cut back by 4 bases and J by 5 bases. Written as DNA, the CDR3 is TGTGCCAGCAGCCGAGGAGGGGGCTTACCTGATCAGCCCCAGCATTTT. Its protein product is CASSRGGGLPDQPQHF.

The CDR3 protein is CASSPLTGGDEKLFF. The CDR3 DNA follows: TGTGCCAGCAGCCCCCTTACAGGGGGCGATGAAAAACTGTTTTTT. This chain connects TRBV5-5 to TRBJ1-4, with 9 bases aligning to TRBD1. The ends lost 4 bases at V and 6 bases at J; junction bases unmatched: 7. The CDR3 extends over 15 amino acids. CDR1 and CDR2 from the germline V gene are SGHKS and YYEKEE (reference sequence).

CDR3 residues: CASSSGGLSNQPQHF. CDR3 sequence (DNA): TGTGCCAGCAGTTCAGGGGGCCTTAGCAATCAGCCCCAGCATTTT. The rearrangement links TRBV6-5 to TRBJ1-5; TRBD1 agrees at 8 bases. The CDR3 loop spans 15 amino acids. J lost 0 bases, V lost 4 bases, and 2 bases had no gene match. CDR1 MNHEY and CDR2 SVGAGI come from the germline V gene.